Reported below is one T cell receptor (beta chain). The sample originates from a study of shared clonotypes between healthy human individuals. Germline V gene data show CDR1 as LGHNA and CDR2 as YNFKEQ. V gave up 0 bases and J gave up 1 base, with 10 bases separating them. The CDR3 has 16 residues. Some clones are missing from TCRdb's copy, which holds only in-frame ones; the method was immunoSEQ multiplex PCR. The sample records over a million clones, 75% being singletons. The specimen sequenced was memory CD4+ T cells sorted from blood. Stated subset: CD45RA-negative fraction. The V and J genes are TRBV4-2 and TRBJ1-5, with D maybe TRBD1 (5 bases). The TCR sequence derives from a man aged 18 to 29 in good health. The DNA for the CDR3 is TGTGCCAGCAGCCAAGATCCCGGGGGAAGCAATCAGCCCCAGCATTTT. Its translation is CASSQDPGGSNQPQHF.